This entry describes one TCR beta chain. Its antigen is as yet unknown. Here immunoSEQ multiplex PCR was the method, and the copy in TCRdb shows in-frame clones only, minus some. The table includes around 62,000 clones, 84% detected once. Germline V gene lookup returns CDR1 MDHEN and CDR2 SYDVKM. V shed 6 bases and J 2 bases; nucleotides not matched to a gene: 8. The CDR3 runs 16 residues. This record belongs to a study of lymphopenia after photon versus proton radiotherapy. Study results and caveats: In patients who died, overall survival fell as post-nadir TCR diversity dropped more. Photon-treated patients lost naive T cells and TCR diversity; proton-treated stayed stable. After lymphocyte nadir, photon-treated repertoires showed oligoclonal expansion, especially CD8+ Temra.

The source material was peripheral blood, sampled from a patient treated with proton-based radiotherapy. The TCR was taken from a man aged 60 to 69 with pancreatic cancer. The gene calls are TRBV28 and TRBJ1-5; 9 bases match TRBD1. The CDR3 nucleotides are TGTGCCAGCAGGCCCGACAGGGGGGATGGCAATCAGCCCCAGCATTTT. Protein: CASRPDRGDGNQPQHF.